The 30 T cell receptor beta chains presented below share a single source sample, sequenced in a study of spatial heterogeneity in lung cancer. Noted time point: sample taken at primary tumor resection. The input material, whole RNA from tumor, nontumor lung or frozen PBMC, was sequenced unsorted. TCRdb re-derived calls from the 5' RACE reads in MiXCR, one entry per CDR3 protein. The sample lists roughly 91,000 distinct CDR3 sequences, approximately 21% seen once, with around 5.9% in the top ten. Sequenced here: PBMCs, sampled at surgery. These receptors were collected from a male donor with early-stage non-small cell lung cancer.

In its sample, this clonotype was seen a few times. This chain connects TRBV20-1 to TRBJ1-1; TRBD1 aligns across 8 bases. The CDR3 consists of 14 residues. Germline CDR1 is DFQATT and CDR2 is SNEGSKA (reference sequence). V gave up 3 bases and J gave up 4 bases; unmatched junction bases: 7. Written as DNA, the CDR3 is TGCAGTGCTAGCGAAGCGGACAGGGCCACTGAAGCTTTCTTT. It codes for CSASEADRATEAFF.

The V and J genes are TRBV7-2 and TRBJ1-1; 7 bases align to TRBD1. The ends lost 2 bases at V and 3 bases at J; junction bases unmatched: 3. Germline V gives CDR1 SGHTA, CDR2 FQGNSA. The CDR3 loop spans 14 amino acids. The CDR3 DNA sequence: TGTGCCAGCAGCTTAACAGGGGACGACACTGAAGCTTTCTTT. The encoded protein is CASSLTGDDTEAFF.

The chain recombines TRBV7-6 with TRBJ1-4; a possible D gene is TRBD1 (6 bases). The ends were cut back, 5 bases at V and 7 bases at J, with 11 bases in the middle. Germline V lookup: CDR1 SGHVS, CDR2 FNYEAQ. This CDR3 spans 13 amino acids. DNA for the CDR3: TGTGCCAGCAGCCCGGACAGTGGTGAAAAACTGTTTTTT. Amino acid sequence: CASSPDSGEKLFF.

The rearrangement uses TRBV28 and TRBJ2-7, with 7 bases matching TRBD2. J lost 1 base, V lost 3 bases, and 6 bases had no gene match. CDR1 MDHEN and CDR2 SYDVKM come from the germline V gene. This CDR3 has 15 amino acids. The CDR3 nucleotides read TGTGCCAGCAGTTTGGGCGGGAGTGGGTCCTACGAGCAGTACTTC. Its translation: CASSLGGSGSYEQYF.

The chain joins TRBV9 to TRBJ2-5; perhaps D is TRBD1 or TRBD2 (5 bases each). This CDR3 region has 15 residues. From germline, CDR1 is SGDLS and CDR2 YYNGEE. Between the trimmed V and J ends, which lost 3 bases and 3 bases, there was a span of 15 bases. CDR3 sequence: CASSGGSGIKETQYF. DNA for the CDR3: TGTGCCAGCAGCGGGGGCTCGGGAATTAAAGAGACCCAGTACTTC.

This chain links TRBV9 with TRBJ2-7; the match to TRBD2 covers 12 bases. The CDR3 consists of 17 residues. Per the germline V gene, CDR1 is SGDLS and CDR2 is YYNGEE. Unmatched junction bases numbered 9, after V lost 0 bases and J lost 5 bases. The CDR3 is CASSVGLAGAFSDEQYF. In DNA, the CDR3 is TGTGCCAGCAGCGTAGGACTAGCGGGAGCGTTTTCCGACGAGCAGTACTTC.

This clonotype was observed at least ten times. The V call is TRBV11-3, the J call TRBJ2-1; D uncertain. This CDR3 contains 12 residues. V lost 0 bases and J lost 6, with 3 bases in between. CDR1 and CDR2 (germline): SGHNT, YENEEA. The CDR3 sequence: CASSLDTNEQFF. The CDR3 coding sequence is TGTGCCAGCAGCTTAGATACCAATGAGCAGTTCTTC.

This clonotype appeared a few times. The chain employs TRBV12-3 or TRBV12-4 and TRBJ1-2; 8 nucleotides line up with TRBD1. The V gene end was trimmed by 6 bases and the J gene end by 6 bases; junction bases not matched to a gene: 6. The length of the CDR3 is 13 residues. This chain's CDR3 is CASRPDREDGYTF. CDR3 coding DNA: TGTGCCAGCAGACCGGACAGGGAGGATGGCTACACCTTC.

This clonotype was detected many times. This chain joins TRBV18 and TRBJ2-1, with 8 positions matching TRBD2. This CDR3 has 17 amino acids. Germline V gene sequence: CDR1 KGHSH, CDR2 LQKENI. V was clipped by 3 bases and J by 4 bases; unmatched bases: 11. The CDR3 region has the DNA TGTGCCAGCTCACCTCTGGTAGCGGGGCCTGATTACAATGAGCAGTTCTTC. Amino acid sequence: CASSPLVAGPDYNEQFF.

The J gene is TRBJ2-1, the V gene TRBV20-1; D is possibly TRBD1 or TRBD2 (7 bases each). This CDR3 is 15 amino acids long. Germline CDR1 and CDR2: DFQATT and SNEGSKA (reference sequence). Trimming took 0 bases from V and 2 from J, leaving 11 bases between them. The CDR3 reads CSARDAGGAYNEQFF. The CDR3 DNA follows: TGCAGTGCTAGAGACGCAGGGGGGGCCTACAATGAGCAGTTCTTC.

This chain uses TRBV12-3 or TRBV12-4 with TRBJ1-2; D is undetermined. Trimming took off 8 bases at V and 6 bases at J, with 10 bases between the two ends. The CDR3 is 11 residues long. The chain's CDR3 is CASGRPHGYTF. The CDR3 DNA follows: TGTGCCAGCGGAAGACCCCATGGCTACACCTTC.

This clonotype has just a few counts. V gene TRBV18 combines with J gene TRBJ2-3, with 7 nucleotides matching TRBD2. Germline lookup yields CDR1 KGHSH and CDR2 LQKENI. The CDR3 is 12 amino acids. V lost 6 bases and J lost 6; bases outside the gene matches: 3. The DNA for the CDR3 is TGTGCCAGCTCGTGGGGAGGGGATACGCAGTATTTT. It translates to CASSWGGDTQYF.

The chain has TRBV5-1 and TRBJ1-1; a possible D gene is TRBD1 (6 bases). The CDR3 length is 14 residues. Looked up from germline, CDR1 is SGHRS and CDR2 is YFSETQ. Trimming left V 4 bases short and J 2 bases short, with 12 bases between. CDR3 residues: CASSPLQGNTEAFF. The CDR3 DNA is TGCGCCAGCAGCCCCCTACAGGGAAACACTGAAGCTTTCTTT. The full variable domain, its missing parts supplied by reference TRBV5-1 and TRBJ1-1, is KAGVTQTPRYLIKTRGQQVTLSCSPISGHRSVSWYQQTPGQGLQFLFEYFSETQRNKGNFPGRFSGRQFSNSRSEMNVSTLELGDSALYLCASSPLQGNTEAFFGQGTRLTVV.

This clonotype was seen ten or more times. The chain links TRBV7-8 to TRBJ1-2; 9 bases are a match to TRBD1. Per germline, CDR1 SGHVS and CDR2 FQNEAQ. The length of the CDR3 is 14 residues. V was pared by 4 bases and J by 8 bases, with 8 bases of the junction left unmatched. The CDR3 sequence is CASSSRTGEKGYTF. The CDR3 DNA follows: TGTGCCAGCAGCTCAAGGACAGGGGAGAAAGGCTACACCTTC.

At least ten counts were recorded for this clonotype. J is TRBJ2-1 and V is TRBV4-3, with 7 positions matching TRBD1. The V segment lost 0 bases and the J segment 6 bases; nucleotides outside the gene matches: 8. The CDR3 is 16 amino acids. CDR1 and CDR2 (germline): LGHNA, YSLEER. The CDR3 sequence is CASSQDPGGMGNEQFF. The CDR3 DNA reads TGCGCCAGCAGCCAAGACCCAGGGGGAATGGGCAATGAGCAGTTCTTC.

This clonotype was recorded a few times. The J gene is TRBJ2-5, the V gene TRBV3-1, with D possibly matching TRBD1 (6 bases). Trimming shortened V by 4 bases and J by 4 bases, and 25 bases separated the two germline ends. CDR1 is LGHDT, CDR2 YNNKEL, per germline (reference sequence). CDR3 length: 18 residues. DNA for the CDR3: TGTGCCAGCAGCCGGGAAGGGTCTCTAGCTAGAGGGGGAGAGACCCAGTACTTC. This encodes CASSREGSLARGGETQYF.

This clonotype was counted at least ten times. The J gene is TRBJ2-3, the V gene TRBV5-1, with 13 bases lining up with TRBD2. V trimming: 0 bases; J trimming: 3 bases; junction bases outside the gene matches: 7. Germline assignment: CDR1 SGHRS and CDR2 YFSETQ. This CDR3 has 18 residues. The CDR3 nucleotides read TGCGCCAGCAGCTTGGAAGGGACTAGCGGGACTGGGACAGATACGCAGTATTTT. This encodes CASSLEGTSGTGTDTQYF.

The chain carries TRBV27 and TRBJ2-1; 14 bases agree with TRBD2. CDR3 length: 16 residues. From germline, CDR1 is MNHEY and CDR2 SMNVEV (reference sequence). J gave up 5 bases and V 2 bases, and 2 bases lay outside the gene matches. This CDR3 is CASSLRLAGGNNEQFF. The CDR3 DNA sequence: TGTGCCAGCAGTTTACGACTAGCGGGGGGGAACAATGAGCAGTTCTTC.

A word on this clonotype: Possible read error: a much larger clone is one base away. The chain has TRBV6-6 and TRBJ2-7; D assignment may be TRBD1 or TRBD2 (5 bases each). Germline-derived CDR1 and CDR2 are MNHNY and SVGAGI (reference sequence). The CDR3 spans 13 residues. The chain's CDR3 is CAGSQSRDDEQYF. The DNA for the CDR3 is TGTGCCGGCAGCCAATCCAGGGACGACGAGCAGTACTTC.

This clonotype was recorded a few times. The chain has TRBV2 and TRBJ2-7; maybe TRBD1 (6 bases). Trimming left V 4 bases short and J 5 bases short, with 12 bases between. CDR3 length: 13 amino acids. Germline CDR1 SNHLY, CDR2 FYNNEI. The CDR3 bases are TGTGCCAGCAGTGGACAGGTGCCCCACGAGCAGTACTTC. It is translated as CASSGQVPHEQYF.

This chain joins TRBV25-1 and TRBJ1-1; TRBD1 agrees at 7 bases. Unmatched junction bases numbered 8, after V lost 5 bases and J lost 5 bases. Germline loops: CDR1 MGHDK, CDR2 SYGVNS. CDR3 length: 14 residues. The CDR3 loop is CASSSITGETEAFF. The CDR3 DNA follows: TGTGCCAGCAGTTCTATCACAGGGGAAACTGAAGCTTTCTTT. Full variable domain (rest looked up from reference TRBV25-1 and TRBJ1-1): EADIYQTPRYLVIGTGKKITLECSQTMGHDKMYWYQQDPGMELHLIHYSYGVNSTEKGDLSSESTVSRIRTEHFPLTLESARPSHTSQYLCASSSITGETEAFFGQGTRLTVV.

The CDR3 DNA reads TGCAGTGCTAGAGATTGGGGGTTGAACACTGAAGCTTTCTTT. Translating it yields CSARDWGLNTEAFF. The chain joins TRBV20-1 to TRBJ1-1; D might be TRBD1 (5 bases). Per the germline V gene, CDR1 is DFQATT and CDR2 is SNEGSKA (reference sequence). Trimming removed 0 bases at V and 0 bases at J, with 8 bases between. The CDR3 loop spans 14 amino acids.

In this sample, this clonotype turned up a few times. The chain combines TRBV2 with TRBJ2-1, with TRBD1 as a possible D gene (6 bases). Trimming stripped 1 base from V and 3 bases from J, with 7 bases between. The CDR3 runs 14 residues. Germline CDR1 and CDR2: SNHLY and FYNNEI. The CDR3 loop reads CASSEGGHYNEQFF. CDR3 DNA sequence: TGTGCCAGCAGTGAAGGGGGACACTACAATGAGCAGTTCTTC.

This clonotype was seen many times. This rearrangement joins TRBV3-1 to TRBJ2-2; 10 bases agree with TRBD2. The V gene's germline CDR1 is LGHDT and CDR2 YNNKEL (reference sequence). CDR3 size: 15 residues. V lost 4 bases to trimming and J lost 4 bases; unmatched junction nucleotides: 3. CDR3 loop: CASSLAGGLTGELFF. The CDR3 bases are TGTGCCAGCAGCCTAGCGGGAGGCCTCACCGGGGAGCTGTTTTTT.

This clonotype showed up many times. The chain combines TRBV6-1 with TRBJ2-7; TRBD2 matches 7 bases. V lost 7 bases to trimming and J lost 4 bases; unmatched junction nucleotides: 1. This CDR3 is 11 amino acids long. CDR1 MNHNS and CDR2 SASEGT come from the germline V gene. Written as DNA, the CDR3 is TGTGCCAGCATGCGGGGGTACGAGCAGTACTTC. It encodes CASMRGYEQYF.

Many counts were recorded for this clonotype. CDR3 sequence reads: CSVADSYNEQFF. In nucleotides, the CDR3 is TGCAGCGTTGCCGACAGCTACAATGAGCAGTTCTTC. This chain joins TRBV29-1 and TRBJ2-1; D is perhaps TRBD1 (5 bases). The CDR3 covers 12 residues. Per germline, CDR1 SQVTM and CDR2 ANQGSEA. The ends were cut back, 4 bases at V and 3 bases at J, with 7 bases in the middle.

The chain links TRBV6-1 to TRBJ2-7; 14 bases agree with TRBD2. There are 14 residues in the CDR3. Germline CDR1 MNHNS, CDR2 SASEGT. The CDR3 loop reads CVSTSGGATSEQYF. The CDR3 DNA is TGTGTGTCGACTAGCGGGGGGGCGACAAGCGAGCAGTACTTC.

The chain employs TRBV28 and TRBJ2-5; 8 bases agree with TRBD2. Per the germline V gene, CDR1 is MDHEN and CDR2 is SYDVKM. CDR3 length: 17 amino acids. The trim removed 4 bases at V and 2 bases at J, leaving 12 bases unmatched. CDR3 DNA: TGTGCCAGCAGTTCCCCTTTAACGGGGGGGGCACAAGAGACCCAGTACTTC. It yields the protein CASSSPLTGGAQETQYF.

The table lists this clonotype with a few counts. The V gene is TRBV12-5, the J gene TRBJ2-3, with 16 positions matching TRBD2. Trimming removed 1 base from V and 6 bases from J; junction bases left unmatched: 7. Germline assignment: CDR1 LGHNT and CDR2 FRNRAP. The length of the CDR3 is 18 residues. In nucleotides, the CDR3 is TGTGCTAGTGGTTTGGACCCGGGACTAGCGGGAGGGCCGGATACGCAGTATTTT. Translated, it gives CASGLDPGLAGGPDTQYF.

This clonotype was seen many times. This chain uses TRBV5-1 with TRBJ2-5, with a possible D match to TRBD2 (6 bases). Between the trimmed V and J ends, which lost 4 bases and 4 bases, there was a span of 14 bases. The germline V gene has CDR1 SGHRS and CDR2 YFSETQ. The CDR3 loop spans 14 amino acids. DNA of the CDR3: TGCGCCAGCAGCCCCCCGGGCGGGGCAGAGACCCAGTACTTC. Protein sequence: CASSPPGGAETQYF.